The text below deals with one T cell receptor (beta chain). What it binds is unknown. The data were obtained in a study of cytomegalovirus exposure and HLA in healthy donors. PCR primers comprised 60 Vbeta and 13 Jbeta primers. Sequencing used immunoSEQ multiplex PCR; TCRdb keeps in-frame clones, though not all of them. The data hold about 120,000 clones, with approximately 81% observed a single time. Study outcomes and limitations: When a later analysis compared HLA-associated TCR beta chains with equally common others, the HLA-associated chains turned out to be more clonally expanded and to have lower generation probabilities. It was reported that TCR beta sequences correctly inferred the HLA-A and HLA-B alleles for most subjects.

With 3 bases clipped from V and 2 bases from J, the junction kept 4 bases outside the gene matches. The CDR3 is 14 residues long. Germline V gives CDR1 LNHDA, CDR2 SQIVND (reference sequence). Material: PBMCs. The clonotype was recovered from a man aged 18 to 29 in good health and CMV-seropositive. The V gene is TRBV19, the J gene TRBJ2-7; TRBD1 agrees at 7 bases. CDR3 sequence: CASSMVGQTYEQYF. In DNA, the CDR3 is TGTGCCAGTAGTATGGTGGGACAGACCTACGAGCAGTACTTC.